Below, 25 T cell receptor beta chains from the same sample are listed, as sequenced in a study of CD8 T cells in Susac syndrome. Reverse transcription of about 0.5 to 1 ug RNA was performed with random hexamers. TCRdb independently ran MiXCR on the immunoSEQ multiplex PCR reads; one entry per CDR3 protein. The repertoire has some 190,000 distinct CDR3 sequences, 85% to 95% of them found once; the top ten carry 0.08% to 0.11%. Specimen: CD4+ T cells from PBMCs. These receptors came from a human donor in good health.

The chain joins TRBV6-2 or TRBV6-3 to TRBJ2-7; TRBD2 agrees at 8 bases. Per the germline V gene, CDR1 is MNHEY and CDR2 is SVGEGT. The CDR3 spans 19 residues. V gave up 0 bases and J gave up 0 bases; unmatched junction bases: 13. CDR3 coding DNA: TGTGCCAGCAGTTACTCGAGGTTTTTGCGGGGGGATTCCTCCTACGAGCAGTACTTC. This encodes CASSYSRFLRGDSSYEQYF.

This clonotype came up a few times. V and J are TRBV6-5 and TRBJ2-7, with 12 nucleotides matching TRBD2. Germline V gene lookup returns CDR1 MNHEY and CDR2 SVGAGI. The CDR3 is 14 residues long. The ends lost 5 bases at V and 3 bases at J; junction bases unmatched: 2. The CDR3: CASSRLAGDYEQYF. CDR3 nucleotides: TGTGCCAGCAGTAGACTAGCGGGAGACTACGAGCAGTACTTC.

This clonotype was counted once. The chain couples TRBV20-1 to TRBJ2-7; TRBD2 is a possible D gene (6 bases). The CDR3 runs to 12 residues. Germline V gene data show CDR1 as DFQATT and CDR2 as SNEGSKA (reference sequence). Trimming shortened V by 0 bases and J by 8 bases, and 11 bases separated the two germline ends. CDR3 DNA sequence: TGCAGTGCTAGAGATGTTGCGGGGCAGCAGTACTTC. Its protein is CSARDVAGQQYF.

The rearrangement links TRBV30 to TRBJ2-7; the D gene is possibly TRBD2 (6 bases). Germline V gene lookup returns CDR1 GTSNPN and CDR2 SVGIG (reference sequence). V was trimmed by 2 bases and J by 2 bases, leaving 13 bases between them. This CDR3 is built from 14 residues. For the CDR3, the DNA is TGTGCCTGGAGTAGGGGACTTAATGCCTACGAGCAGTACTTC. Translated, it gives CAWSRGLNAYEQYF.

V and J are TRBV6-5 and TRBJ1-2; no reliable D call. V shed 5 bases and J shed 7 bases, with 17 bases lying between them. Looked up from germline, CDR1 is MNHEY and CDR2 is SVGAGI. The CDR3 loop spans 14 amino acids. The CDR3 DNA reads TGTGCCAGCAGTCCTCGAGCTTCGGAGGGTGGCTACACCTTC. It translates to CASSPRASEGGYTF.

The chain has TRBV6-6 and TRBJ2-3, with 10 nucleotides matching TRBD2. The CDR3 totals 16 residues. Germline-derived CDR1 and CDR2 are MNHNY and SVGAGI (reference sequence). V trimming: 7 bases; J trimming: 0 bases; junction bases outside the gene matches: 7. Here the CDR3 reads CASTFAAGGSTDTQYF. The DNA of the CDR3 is TGTGCCAGCACCTTTGCAGCGGGAGGGAGCACAGATACGCAGTATTTT.

This chain uses TRBV20-1 with TRBJ2-7; D is possibly TRBD1 (6 bases). V lost 2 bases to trimming and J lost 4 bases, with 18 bases between them. The V gene's germline CDR1 is DFQATT and CDR2 SNEGSKA (reference sequence). This CDR3 spans 15 amino acids. The CDR3 loop reads CSARNLGTQDYEQYF. CDR3 bases: TGCAGTGCTAGAAATCTTGGGACACAAGATTACGAGCAGTACTTC.

V usage is TRBV30 and J usage is TRBJ1-1; no clear D. CDR1 GTSNPN and CDR2 SVGIG come from the germline V gene (reference sequence). Between the trimmed V and J ends, which lost 6 bases and 1 base, there was a span of 9 bases. The CDR3 spans 12 residues. The CDR3 DNA follows: TGTGCCTGCGGGCCCCGGAACACTGAAGCTTTCTTT. This codes for CACGPRNTEAFF.

This chain links TRBV7-6 with TRBJ2-7, with 9 bases aligning to TRBD1. The CDR3 length is 16 residues. CDR1 is SGHVS and CDR2 is FNYEAQ in the germline V gene. J lost 3 bases, V lost 5 bases, and 11 bases had no gene match. CDR3 sequence: CASSPQTPGQGYEQYF. The CDR3 region has the DNA TGTGCCAGCAGCCCCCAGACTCCGGGACAGGGCTACGAGCAGTACTTC.

This sequence joins TRBV29-1 and TRBJ2-3; D is perhaps TRBD1 or TRBD2 (5 bases each). The germline CDR1 and CDR2 sequences are SQVTM and ANQGSEA. The CDR3 totals 12 residues. Trimming removed 3 bases from V and 11 bases from J, with 15 bases in between. The CDR3 DNA reads TGCAGCGTTGATGGTGGGACGGGGAGGCAGTATTTT. Translation: CSVDGGTGRQYF.

The V and J genes are TRBV11-1 and TRBJ2-7; D unresolved. Germline CDR1 reads SGHAT; CDR2 reads FQDESV (reference sequence). This CDR3 contains 12 residues. V dropped 0 bases and J dropped 4 bases, with 4 bases sitting between them. CDR3 in DNA: TGTGCCAGCAGCTTAGCGGATTACGAGCAGTACTTC. This translates into CASSLADYEQYF. Supplemented by reference TRBV11-1 and TRBJ2-7, the full variable domain reads EAEVAQSPRYKITEKSQAVAFWCDPISGHATLYWYRQILGQGPELLVQFQDESVVDDSQLPKDRFSAERLKGVDSTLKIQPAELGDSAMYLCASSLADYEQYFGPGTRLTVT.

This clonotype was observed once. The chain links TRBV29-1 to TRBJ2-6; 7 bases match TRBD1. Losses at the gene ends were 6 bases for V and 0 bases for J; bases not matched to a gene: 8. The germline V gene has CDR1 SQVTM and CDR2 ANQGSEA. This CDR3 comprises 16 residues. The CDR3 nucleotides are TGCAGCGTACGAGAGGGACAGCTCTCTGGGGCCAACGTCCTGACTTTC. This gives the protein CSVREGQLSGANVLTF.

V usage is TRBV4-2 and J usage is TRBJ1-2, with 7 positions matching TRBD1. Per germline, CDR1 LGHNA and CDR2 YNFKEQ. There are 14 residues in the CDR3. With 3 bases clipped from V and 6 bases from J, the junction kept 7 bases outside the gene matches. As DNA, the CDR3 is TGTGCCAGCAGCCATGGCCGGGACAGCCATGGCTACACCTTC. Translating gives CASSHGRDSHGYTF.

This clonotype has a handful of counts. The chain is built from TRBV28 and TRBJ2-7; 7 bases agree with TRBD1. There are 14 residues in the CDR3. J was trimmed by 1 base and V by 5 bases; bases with no gene match: 5. Germline values: CDR1 MDHEN, CDR2 SYDVKM. The CDR3 nucleotides read TGTGCCAGCAGTATCCGGGACAGTTCCTACGAGCAGTACTTC. It codes for CASSIRDSSYEQYF. Filled out from reference TRBV28 and TRBJ2-7, the complete variable domain reads DVKVTQSSRYLVKRTGEKVFLECVQDMDHENMFWYRQDPGLGLRLIYFSYDVKMKEKGDIPEGYSVSREKKERFSLILESASTNQTSMYLCASSIRDSSYEQYFGPGTRLTVT.

The gene calls are TRBV30 and TRBJ2-5; no firm D call. This CDR3 contains 13 residues. Per the germline V gene, CDR1 is GTSNPN and CDR2 is SVGIG (reference sequence). Trimming removed 2 bases from V and 5 bases from J, with 12 bases in between. The CDR3 region is CAWSSPQRETQYF. In nucleotides, the CDR3 is TGTGCCTGGAGTTCCCCGCAGAGGGAGACCCAGTACTTC.

The chain is built from TRBV3-1 and TRBJ2-5, with 7 bases aligning to TRBD2. The CDR3 loop spans 14 amino acids. Germline values: CDR1 LGHDT, CDR2 YNNKEL (reference sequence). V gave up 3 bases and J gave up 7 bases; unmatched junction bases: 8. The CDR3 sequence is CASSQRENGATQYF. The CDR3 nucleotides read TGTGCCAGCAGCCAGCGGGAGAATGGCGCGACCCAGTACTTC.

The chain is built from TRBV3-1 and TRBJ1-5; D is undetermined. V was cut by 3 bases and J by 7 bases, with 19 bases left in between. Looked up from germline, CDR1 is LGHDT and CDR2 is YNNKEL (reference sequence). The CDR3 spans 16 residues. CDR3 residues: CASSHSDGPGWQPQHF. In DNA form, the CDR3 reads TGTGCCAGCAGCCATTCCGACGGGCCGGGTTGGCAGCCCCAGCATTTT.

The chain recombines TRBV2 with TRBJ2-1; 11 positions agree with TRBD2. The CDR3 extends over 15 amino acids. In germline, CDR1 is SNHLY, CDR2 FYNNEI. With V trimmed by 1 base and J by 6 bases, 2 bases remained unmatched. In nucleotides, the CDR3 is TGTGCCAGCAGTGAAGGACTAGCGGGAACCAATGAGCAGTTCTTC. Amino acids: CASSEGLAGTNEQFF.

This chain connects TRBV20-1 to TRBJ1-1; maybe TRBD1 (5 bases). V was clipped by 4 bases and J by 0 bases, with 12 bases between them. The germline gives CDR1 DFQATT, CDR2 SNEGSKA (reference sequence). This CDR3 comprises 14 residues. The CDR3 nucleotides are TGCAGTGCTACTCCGGGACCTTTGAACACTGAAGCTTTCTTT. Amino acid sequence: CSATPGPLNTEAFF.

The V and J genes are TRBV3-1 and TRBJ2-2; weak D call: TRBD2 (6 bases). Germline CDR1 is LGHDT and CDR2 is YNNKEL (reference sequence). The V gene lost 5 bases and the J gene lost 4 bases, with 20 bases spanning the gap. The CDR3 contains 17 residues. The CDR3 region is CASSEVSGASGTGELFF. CDR3 coding DNA: TGTGCCAGCAGCGAGGTATCGGGAGCGAGCGGCACCGGGGAGCTGTTTTTT.

The V call is TRBV6-5, the J call TRBJ2-4; no clear D. The CDR3 is 17 residues long. Germline lookup yields CDR1 MNHEY and CDR2 SVGAGI. Trimming removed 0 bases at V and 0 bases at J, with 12 bases between. The CDR3 nucleotides are TGTGCCAGCAGTTACTCGACCACATCGTTAGCCAAAAACATTCAGTACTTC. Its protein product is CASSYSTTSLAKNIQYF.

V is TRBV14 and J is TRBJ2-4; 9 bases map to TRBD1. Germline trimming cut 4 bases from V and 6 bases from J; bases unmatched to any gene: 4. CDR3 length: 14 amino acids. CDR1 is SGHDN, CDR2 FVKESK, per germline. The CDR3 protein is CASSPRTGVNIQYF. The CDR3, as DNA: TGTGCCAGCAGCCCGAGGACAGGGGTAAACATTCAGTACTTC.

The chain couples TRBV15 to TRBJ2-1; D may be TRBD1 or TRBD2 (5 bases each). The V gene lost 8 bases and the J gene lost 2 bases, with 16 bases spanning the gap. CDR3 length equals 15 residues. The germline V gene encodes CDR1 LNHNV and CDR2 YYDKDF (reference sequence). The CDR3 sequence is CATGPRDGAYNEQFF. CDR3 DNA sequence: TGTGCCACCGGCCCCCGGGACGGCGCCTACAATGAGCAGTTCTTC.

The chain carries TRBV7-2 and TRBJ2-3, with 7 bases fitting TRBD1. Germline V gene lookup returns CDR1 SGHTA and CDR2 FQGNSA. This CDR3 is built from 14 residues. V dropped 6 bases and J dropped 1; count of bases not matched to a gene: 4. DNA for the CDR3: TGTGCCAGCAGTCCTGGACAGGGCACAGATACGCAGTATTTT. Amino acid sequence: CASSPGQGTDTQYF.

The chain has TRBV18 and TRBJ2-1; 8 bases match TRBD1. CDR3 length: 14 residues. V trimming: 4 bases; J trimming: 5 bases; junction bases outside the gene matches: 4. The germline V gene encodes CDR1 KGHSH and CDR2 LQKENI. The CDR3 loop reads CASSRGTGNNEQFF. The CDR3 nucleotides are TGTGCCAGCTCACGGGGGACAGGTAACAATGAGCAGTTCTTC.